This TCR beta chain was identified in a study of blood T cells in healthy people across ages. With 9 bases removed from V and 2 bases from J, the gap between germline ends came to 7 bases. The CDR3 runs to 11 residues. Germline V gives CDR1 MNHEY, CDR2 SVGEGT. The authors ran a second PCR of about 6 to 12 cycles using a sample-barcoded 5' primer and a J-beta primer mix. Every sample returned 2.5 million or more CDR3-containing paired-end reads. From the 5' RACE reads, TCRdb called clonotypes with MiXCR, one entry per CDR3 protein. The sample has about 800,000 distinct CDR3 sequences; 58% are singletons.

The sample was blood. This clonotype was obtained from a man in his thirties or forties in good health. This chain connects TRBV6-2 or TRBV6-3 to TRBJ1-2; D remains unclear. The CDR3 bases are TGTGCCAGTCGCCTCAACTATGGCTACACCTTC. Protein product: CASRLNYGYTF.